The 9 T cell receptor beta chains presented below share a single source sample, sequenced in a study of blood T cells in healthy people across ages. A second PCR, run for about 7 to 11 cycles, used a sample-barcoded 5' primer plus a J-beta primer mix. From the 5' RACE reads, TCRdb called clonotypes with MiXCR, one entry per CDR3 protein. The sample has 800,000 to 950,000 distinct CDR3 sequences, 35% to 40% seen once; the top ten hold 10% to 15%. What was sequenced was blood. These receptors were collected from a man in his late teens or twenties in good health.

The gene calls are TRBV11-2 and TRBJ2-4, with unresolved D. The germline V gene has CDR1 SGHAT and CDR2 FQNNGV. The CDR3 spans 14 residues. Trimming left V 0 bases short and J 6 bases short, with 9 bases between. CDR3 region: CASSLEARANIQYF. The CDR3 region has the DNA TGTGCCAGCAGCTTAGAAGCACGTGCAAACATTCAGTACTTC.

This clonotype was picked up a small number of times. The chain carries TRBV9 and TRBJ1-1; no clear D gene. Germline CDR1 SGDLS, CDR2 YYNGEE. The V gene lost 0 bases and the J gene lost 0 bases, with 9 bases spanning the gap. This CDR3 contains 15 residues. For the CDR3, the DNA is TGTGCCAGCAGCGTAGGAGGGAAGTTGAACACTGAAGCTTTCTTT. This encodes CASSVGGKLNTEAFF.

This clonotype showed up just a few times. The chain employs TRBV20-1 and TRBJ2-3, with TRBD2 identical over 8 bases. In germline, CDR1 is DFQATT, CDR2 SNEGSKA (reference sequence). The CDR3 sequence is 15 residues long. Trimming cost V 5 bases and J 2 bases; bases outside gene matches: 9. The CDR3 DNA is TGCAGTGCTCTCCGGGGCGGGGGGAACACAGATACGCAGTATTTT. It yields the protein CSALRGGGNTDTQYF.

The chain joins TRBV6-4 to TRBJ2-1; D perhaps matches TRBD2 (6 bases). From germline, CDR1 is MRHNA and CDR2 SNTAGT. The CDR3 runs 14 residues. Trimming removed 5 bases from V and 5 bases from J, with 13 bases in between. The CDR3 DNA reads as TGTGCCAGCAGTACGGGACTTTTCCACAATGAGCAGTTCTTC. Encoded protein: CASSTGLFHNEQFF.

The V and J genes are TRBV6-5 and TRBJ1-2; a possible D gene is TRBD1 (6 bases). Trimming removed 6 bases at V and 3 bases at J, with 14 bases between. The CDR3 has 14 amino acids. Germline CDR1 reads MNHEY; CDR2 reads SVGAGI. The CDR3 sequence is CASSPIGGDYGYTF. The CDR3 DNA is TGTGCCAGCAGCCCCATAGGGGGAGACTATGGCTACACCTTC.

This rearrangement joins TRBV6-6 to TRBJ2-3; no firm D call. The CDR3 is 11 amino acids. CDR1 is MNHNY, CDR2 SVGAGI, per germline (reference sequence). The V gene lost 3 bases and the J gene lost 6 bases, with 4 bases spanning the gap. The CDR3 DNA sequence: TGTGCCAGCAGTTATGTCGATACGCAGTATTTT. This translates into CASSYVDTQYF.

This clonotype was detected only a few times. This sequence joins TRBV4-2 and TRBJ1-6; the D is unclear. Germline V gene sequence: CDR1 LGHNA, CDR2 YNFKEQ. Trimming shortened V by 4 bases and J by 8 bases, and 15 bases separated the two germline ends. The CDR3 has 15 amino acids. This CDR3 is CASSPDGGSDSPLHF. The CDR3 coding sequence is TGTGCCAGCAGCCCGGACGGCGGGTCCGATTCACCCCTCCACTTT.

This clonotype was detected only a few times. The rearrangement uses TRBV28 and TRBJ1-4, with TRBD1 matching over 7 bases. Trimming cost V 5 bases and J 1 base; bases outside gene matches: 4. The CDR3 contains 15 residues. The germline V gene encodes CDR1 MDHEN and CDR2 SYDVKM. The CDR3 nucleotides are TGTGCCAGCAGTCCGACAGGGAAAACTAATGAAAAACTGTTTTTT. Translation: CASSPTGKTNEKLFF.

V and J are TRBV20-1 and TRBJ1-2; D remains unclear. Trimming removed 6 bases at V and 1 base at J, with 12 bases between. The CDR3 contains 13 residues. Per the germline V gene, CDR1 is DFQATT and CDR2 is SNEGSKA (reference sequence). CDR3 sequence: CSASDGFNYGYTF. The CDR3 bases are TGCAGTGCCTCGGACGGATTTAACTATGGCTACACCTTC.